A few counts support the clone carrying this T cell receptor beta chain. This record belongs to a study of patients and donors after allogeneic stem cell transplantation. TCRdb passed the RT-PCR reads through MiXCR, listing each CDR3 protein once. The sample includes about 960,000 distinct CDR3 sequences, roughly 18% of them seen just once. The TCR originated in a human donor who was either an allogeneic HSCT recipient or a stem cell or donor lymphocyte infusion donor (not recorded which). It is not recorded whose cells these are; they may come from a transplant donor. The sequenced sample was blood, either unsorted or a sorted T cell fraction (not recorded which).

CDR3 in DNA: TGTGCCAGCAATTGGGGTCTAGCGGTACCCCGGGGCGAGCAGTACTTC. Translation gives CASNWGLAVPRGEQYF. The chain carries TRBV27 and TRBJ2-7; TRBD2 matches at 7 bases. Germline CDR1 and CDR2: MNHEY and SMNVEV (reference sequence). This CDR3 is built from 16 residues. Unmatched junction bases numbered 18, after V lost 7 bases and J lost 6 bases.